Listed here are 29 T cell receptor beta chains from one sample, sequenced in a study of shared clonotypes between healthy human individuals. Using immunoSEQ multiplex PCR, the repertoire was profiled, and TCRdb retains in-frame clones only, with some absent. The sample has some 89,000 clones, roughly two thirds seen once. The specimen was memory CD8+ T cells sorted from blood. Subset defined: CD45RO+ cells pooled with CCR7-negative TemRA cells. These receptor sequences come from a man aged 30 to 45 in good health.

The chain employs TRBV7-9 and TRBJ2-7, with D uncertain. The V end was cut by 5 bases, the J end by 4 bases, with 9 bases between. The CDR3 covers 12 residues. Germline CDR1 SEHNR, CDR2 FQNEAQ (reference sequence). The CDR3 reads CASSPVSYEQYF. DNA for the CDR3: TGTGCCAGCAGCCCGGTTAGTTACGAGCAGTACTTC.

In its sample, this clone was seen a few times. The V and J genes are TRBV18 and TRBJ2-7; D not certain. Trimming cost V 3 bases and J 10 bases, with 19 bases left between them. Germline CDR1 KGHSH, CDR2 LQKENI. This CDR3 is built from 14 residues. CDR3 residues: CASSPPPTPSKQYF. In DNA form, the CDR3 reads TGTGCCAGCTCACCCCCCCCCACACCTTCAAAACAGTACTTC. Together with reference TRBV18 and TRBJ2-7, the CDR3 gives the full variable domain: NAGVMQNPRHLVRRRGQEARLRCSPMKGHSHVYWYRQLPEEGLKFMVYLQKENIIDESGMPKERFSAEFPKEGPSILRIQQVVRGDSAAYFCASSPPPTPSKQYFGPGTRLTVT.

This rearrangement joins TRBV2 to TRBJ1-1; D is ambiguous. Germline V gene lookup returns CDR1 SNHLY and CDR2 FYNNEI. V gave up 4 bases and J gave up 3 bases, with 9 bases separating them. The CDR3 runs 13 residues. The CDR3 loop reads CASSAGPYTEAFF. The CDR3, as DNA: TGTGCCAGCAGTGCAGGTCCGTACACTGAAGCTTTCTTT.

V and J are TRBV20-1 and TRBJ2-1; D is uncertain. Trimming pared 6 bases from V and 7 bases from J, leaving 7 bases between. CDR3 length: 10 amino acids. From germline, CDR1 is DFQATT and CDR2 SNEGSKA (reference sequence). CDR3 sequence reads: CSALRNEQFF. CDR3 nucleotide sequence: TGCAGTGCCCTGAGGAATGAGCAGTTCTTC.

The chain recombines TRBV9 with TRBJ2-7; 8 bases align to TRBD1. In germline, CDR1 is SGDLS, CDR2 YYNGEE. V was pared by 0 bases and J by 3 bases, with 8 bases of the junction left unmatched. The CDR3 runs to 16 residues. In DNA, the CDR3 is TGTGCCAGCAGCGTAGACCTGACAGGGGTCATCTACGAGCAGTACTTC. It yields the protein CASSVDLTGVIYEQYF.

The chain carries TRBV4-3 and TRBJ1-5; 9 bases map to TRBD1. The CDR3 covers 15 residues. Germline V gene sequence: CDR1 LGHNA, CDR2 YSLEER. With V trimmed by 3 bases and J by 3 bases, 3 bases remained unmatched. The CDR3 loop is CASSHGTGNNQPQHF. As DNA, the CDR3 is TGCGCCAGCAGCCACGGGACAGGGAACAATCAGCCCCAGCATTTT.

This clone was found once. The chain uses TRBV27 and TRBJ2-2; D perhaps matches TRBD2 (6 bases). CDR1 is MNHEY and CDR2 is SMNVEV in the germline V gene (reference sequence). V shed 9 bases and J shed 4 bases, with 21 bases lying between them. The length of the CDR3 is 16 residues. CDR3 nucleotides: TGTGCCAGTTGGGGGAGTGGGGACTTCCCCACCGGGGAGCTGTTTTTT. It translates to CASWGSGDFPTGELFF.

DNA for the CDR3: TGTGCCAGCAGCGCCCTCGCGGTAGCGACAACCTACGAGCAGTACTTC. Its translation: CASSALAVATTYEQYF. The chain links TRBV9 to TRBJ2-7, with D possibly TRBD2 on 5 matching bases. Trimming removed 3 bases from V and 2 bases from J, with 18 bases in between. The V gene's germline CDR1 is SGDLS and CDR2 YYNGEE. The CDR3 is made up of 16 amino acids.

This chain uses TRBV4-3 with TRBJ2-1, with D perhaps matching TRBD2 (5 bases). The V and J ends lost 2 bases and 4 bases respectively, with 12 bases between them. There are 15 residues in the CDR3. The germline CDR1 and CDR2 sequences are LGHNA and YSLEER. CDR3 in amino acids: CASSQSQRSYNEQFF. As DNA, the CDR3 is TGCGCCAGCAGCCAATCCCAGCGGTCATACAATGAGCAGTTCTTC.

This chain links TRBV18 with TRBJ1-1; D might be TRBD1 (5 bases). The V gene's germline CDR1 is KGHSH and CDR2 LQKENI. With 3 bases removed from V and 5 bases from J, the gap between germline ends came to 10 bases. The CDR3 extends over 13 amino acids. The CDR3 spells CASSPSGGTEAFF. CDR3 sequence (DNA): TGTGCCAGCTCACCCTCCGGGGGTACTGAAGCTTTCTTT.

This clone has a handful of counts. J is TRBJ1-5 and V is TRBV4-3; no clear D gene. Between the trimmed V and J ends, which lost 0 bases and 2 bases, there was a span of 17 bases. Germline V gene sequence: CDR1 LGHNA, CDR2 YSLEER. The CDR3 contains 18 residues. DNA for the CDR3: TGCGCCAGCAGCCAAGATCTGACGGGTCTTGTCGGCAATCAGCCCCAGCATTTT. Its protein product is CASSQDLTGLVGNQPQHF.

The count of this clone is one. V is TRBV18 and J is TRBJ2-7, with TRBD1 as a possible D gene (5 bases). The CDR3 is 17 residues long. Germline lookup yields CDR1 KGHSH and CDR2 LQKENI. The V end lost 0 bases, the J end lost 0 bases, and 15 bases lay between the germline ends. The CDR3 region is CASSPPMGQGYSYEQYF. In nucleotides, the CDR3 is TGTGCCAGCTCACCACCGATGGGGCAGGGCTACTCCTACGAGCAGTACTTC.

This clone was detected many times. J is TRBJ2-1 and V is TRBV6-4; no clear D. V lost 4 bases to trimming and J lost 0 bases, with 13 bases between them. Germline assignment: CDR1 MRHNA and CDR2 SNTAGT. This CDR3 region has 16 residues. The CDR3 reads CASSGPRLHSYNEQFF. The CDR3 bases are TGTGCCAGCAGTGGACCCCGGCTTCACTCCTACAATGAGCAGTTCTTC.

This chain uses TRBV14 with TRBJ1-1; TRBD1 is a possible D gene (5 bases). Germline CDR1 and CDR2: SGHDN and FVKESK. This CDR3 is built from 15 residues. V was trimmed by 3 bases and J by 7 bases, leaving 18 bases between them. The CDR3 DNA is TGTGCCAGCAGCCATCGTAGGGGACTCCTGGGTGAAGCTTTCTTT. It is translated as CASSHRRGLLGEAFF.

This clone was counted ten times or more. This rearrangement joins TRBV7-6 to TRBJ2-3; 9 nucleotides agree with TRBD2. Per the germline V gene, CDR1 is SGHVS and CDR2 is FNYEAQ. Germline trimming cut 1 base from V and 0 bases from J; bases unmatched to any gene: 2. The CDR3 has 16 amino acids. CDR3 coding DNA: TGTGCCAGCAGCTTAGTAGCGGGAGCGAGCACAGATACGCAGTATTTT. This codes for CASSLVAGASTDTQYF.

This chain joins TRBV29-1 and TRBJ2-5; 7 bases fit TRBD1. Germline values: CDR1 SQVTM, CDR2 ANQGSEA. After removal of 6 bases from V and 2 bases from J, the junction contained 9 bases not matched to a gene. The CDR3 has 14 residues. CDR3 in DNA: TGCAGCGTCCTCGGGACAGCTTTACAAGAGACCCAGTACTTC. Amino acid sequence: CSVLGTALQETQYF.

V usage is TRBV27 and J usage is TRBJ1-5, with D unclear. CDR3 size: 13 residues. V lost 6 bases to trimming and J lost 6 bases, with 12 bases between them. Per germline, CDR1 MNHEY and CDR2 SMNVEV (reference sequence). The CDR3 DNA follows: TGTGCCAGCAGAGAATTTGCGAGTCAGCCCCAGCATTTT. This gives the protein CASREFASQPQHF.

The V and J genes are TRBV7-9 and TRBJ2-7; D gene unclear. The length of the CDR3 is 15 residues. Germline V gene sequence: CDR1 SEHNR, CDR2 FQNEAQ (reference sequence). V lost 1 base to trimming and J lost 0 bases, with 10 bases between them. CDR3 in amino acids: CASSLVTKISYEQYF. CDR3 sequence (DNA): TGTGCCAGCAGCTTAGTGACAAAAATCTCCTACGAGCAGTACTTC.

Here the CDR3 DNA reads TGTGCCAGCAGCCGAGGACAGGGGGCTGGTTACGAGCAGTACTTC. This gives the protein CASSRGQGAGYEQYF. The chain employs TRBV7-9 and TRBJ2-7; 11 bases line up with TRBD1. The CDR3 is 15 residues long. Germline V gene data show CDR1 as SEHNR and CDR2 as FQNEAQ (reference sequence). With 5 bases clipped from V and 4 bases from J, the junction kept 7 bases outside the gene matches.

CDR3 nucleotide sequence: TGTGCCAGCAGGCGGGACCCCCGGTACGAGCAGTACTTC. It translates to CASRRDPRYEQYF. V is TRBV2 and J is TRBJ2-7; D is perhaps TRBD2 (6 bases). The CDR3 loop spans 13 amino acids. Germline CDR1 SNHLY, CDR2 FYNNEI. The ends were cut back, 6 bases at V and 4 bases at J, with 13 bases in the middle.

V usage is TRBV29-1 and J usage is TRBJ1-5, with D possibly being TRBD1 (5 bases). Germline lookup yields CDR1 SQVTM and CDR2 ANQGSEA. CDR3 length: 11 amino acids. V gave up 7 bases and J gave up 15 bases, with 19 bases separating them. The CDR3 sequence is CSATVLGRPHF. CDR3 DNA: TGCAGCGCCACCGTTCTGGGGCGGCCGCATTTT.

This chain links TRBV4-2 with TRBJ2-2, with D uncertain. The CDR3 spans 16 residues. The V gene's germline CDR1 is LGHNA and CDR2 YNFKEQ. V was shortened by 0 bases and J by 2 bases, with 10 bases between the two germline ends. The CDR3 loop is CASSQDNGDNTGELFF. The CDR3 DNA reads TGTGCCAGCAGCCAAGATAACGGAGACAACACCGGGGAGCTGTTTTTT.

This clone was observed many times. The gene calls are TRBV30 and TRBJ1-2; 11 bases line up with TRBD1. This CDR3 contains 15 residues. Germline CDR1 is GTSNPN and CDR2 is SVGIG (reference sequence). J gave up 6 bases and V 1 base, and 7 bases lay outside the gene matches. CDR3 DNA sequence: TGTGCCTGGAGTGCCGGGACAGGGGGTTCGGATGGCTACACCTTC. This codes for CAWSAGTGGSDGYTF.

The chain joins TRBV25-1 to TRBJ2-4; 8 bases align to TRBD1. The CDR3 loop spans 13 amino acids. Trimming removed 5 bases from V and 8 bases from J; junction bases left unmatched: 5. Germline V lookup: CDR1 MGHDK, CDR2 SYGVNS. The CDR3, as DNA: TGTGCCAGCAGTAGGACAGGGATGCACATTCAGTACTTC. Amino acids: CASSRTGMHIQYF.

CDR3 nucleotide sequence: TGTGCCAGCAGCTTACCCGGTGCGGGAGTTGGGTTCTTC. Its protein is CASSLPGAGVGFF. This chain joins TRBV7-2 and TRBJ2-1; TRBD2 aligns across 7 bases. This CDR3 is built from 13 residues. CDR1 SGHTA and CDR2 FQGNSA come from the germline V gene. V shed 2 bases and J 15 bases; nucleotides not matched to a gene: 10.

This chain uses TRBV2 with TRBJ2-7, with unresolved D. The CDR3 length is 16 residues. The germline V and J ends were trimmed by 0 bases and 0 bases, with 12 bases remaining between them. CDR1 SNHLY and CDR2 FYNNEI come from the germline V gene. In DNA form, the CDR3 reads TGTGCCAGCAGTGAAGCGCTAACGGGCCCCTCCTACGAGCAGTACTTC. This codes for CASSEALTGPSYEQYF.

The chain employs TRBV7-6 and TRBJ1-4; 7 nucleotides align to TRBD1. V gave up 5 bases and J gave up 0 bases; unmatched junction bases: 12. This CDR3 spans 18 amino acids. Per germline, CDR1 SGHVS and CDR2 FNYEAQ. In nucleotides, the CDR3 is TGTGCCAGCAGCGGTACCGGGACAGCAACTACAACTAATGAAAAACTGTTTTTT. This encodes CASSGTGTATTTNEKLFF.

The rearrangement links TRBV7-9 to TRBJ1-4; 7 bases match TRBD1. The CDR3 totals 16 residues. V lost 3 bases and J lost 4; bases outside the gene matches: 8. CDR1 and CDR2 from the germline V gene are SEHNR and FQNEAQ (reference sequence). The CDR3: CASSFSGDRVNEKLFF. The CDR3 bases are TGTGCCAGCAGCTTTTCAGGGGACAGAGTTAATGAAAAACTGTTTTTT.

The gene calls are TRBV9 and TRBJ2-1; 16 bases are a match to TRBD2. This CDR3 has 18 residues. The J segment lost 6 bases and the V segment lost 0 bases, leaving 6 bases of the junction unmatched. CDR1 is SGDLS, CDR2 YYNGEE, per germline. CDR3 bases: TGTGCCAGCAGCGTAGGGGGACTAGCGGGAGGGCTAAGCAATGAGCAGTTCTTC. It translates to CASSVGGLAGGLSNEQFF.